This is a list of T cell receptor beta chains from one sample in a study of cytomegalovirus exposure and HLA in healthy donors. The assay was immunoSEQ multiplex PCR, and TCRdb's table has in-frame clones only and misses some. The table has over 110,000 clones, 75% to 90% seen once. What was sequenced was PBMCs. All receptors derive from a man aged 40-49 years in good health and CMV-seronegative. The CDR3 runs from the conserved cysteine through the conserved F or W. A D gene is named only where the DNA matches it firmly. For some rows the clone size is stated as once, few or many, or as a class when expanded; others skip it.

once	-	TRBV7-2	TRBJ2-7	CASSSSAGGNYEQYF	TGTGCCAGCAGTTCTTCAGCAGGGGGGAACTACGAGCAGTACTTC
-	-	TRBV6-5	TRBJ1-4	CASSYSPGMANEKLFF	TGTGCCAGCAGTTACTCCCCAGGCATGGCTAATGAAAAACTGTTTTTT
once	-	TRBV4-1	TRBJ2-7	CASSQGLRRGLDEQYF	TGCGCCAGCAGCCAAGGTCTGCGGAGGGGGCTAGACGAGCAGTACTTC
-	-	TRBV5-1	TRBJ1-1	CASSYGGFTEAFF	TGCGCCAGCAGCTACGGGGGATTCACTGAAGCTTTCTTT
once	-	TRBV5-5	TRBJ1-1	CASSLYADPRAFF	TGTGCCAGCAGCTTGTATGCGGATCCACGGGCTTTCTTT
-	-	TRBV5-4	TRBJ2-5	CASSFRQVGETQYF	TGTGCCAGCAGCTTTAGACAGGTGGGGGAGACCCAGTACTTC
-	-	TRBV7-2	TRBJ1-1	CASTNPGGGRGMNTEAFF	TGTGCCAGCACCAATCCGGGCGGGGGGCGAGGGATGAACACTGAAGCTTTCTTT
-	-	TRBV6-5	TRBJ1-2	CASSYSGREGYTF	TGTGCCAGCAGTTACTCAGGGAGAGAGGGCTACACCTTC
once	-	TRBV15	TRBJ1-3	CATSSDTGTGNTIYF	TGTGCCACCAGCAGCGATACAGGAACTGGAAACACCATATATTTT
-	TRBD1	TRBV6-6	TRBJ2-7	CASSYSRTGTYEQYF	TGTGCCAGCAGTTACTCCCGGACAGGAACCTACGAGCAGTACTTC
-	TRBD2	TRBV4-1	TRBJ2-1	CASSQDRGGSSYNEQFF	TGCGCCAGCAGCCAAGATCGGGGGGGGAGCTCCTACAATGAGCAGTTCTTC
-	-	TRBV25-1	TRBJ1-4	CASRGSGGAKEKLFF	TGTGCCAGCAGGGGGTCCGGGGGGGCGAAGGAAAAACTGTTTTTT
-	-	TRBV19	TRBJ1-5	CASSKQGGNQPQHF	TGTGCCAGTAGTAAACAGGGTGGCAATCAGCCCCAGCATTTT
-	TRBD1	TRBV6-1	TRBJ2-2	CASKGTGVNTGELFF	TGTGCCAGCAAGGGGACAGGAGTGAACACCGGGGAGCTGTTTTTT
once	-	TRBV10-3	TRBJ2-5	CAISGQGQETQYF	TGTGCCATCAGTGGCCAGGGTCAAGAGACCCAGTACTTC
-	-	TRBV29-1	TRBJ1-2	CSVEDPWTATEGYTF	TGCAGCGTTGAAGATCCTTGGACAGCAACGGAAGGCTACACCTTC
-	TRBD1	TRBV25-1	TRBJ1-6	CASSETTGGSYNSPLHF	TGTGCCAGCAGTGAAACTACAGGGGGCTCCTATAATTCACCCCTCCACTTT
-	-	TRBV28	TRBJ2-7	CASSLGGSYEQYF	TGTGCCAGCAGTTTAGGAGGCTCCTACGAGCAGTACTTC
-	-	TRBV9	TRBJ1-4	CASSYRVSTNEKLFF	TGTGCCAGCAGCTATCGTGTTAGTACTAATGAAAAACTGTTTTTT
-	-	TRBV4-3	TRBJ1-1	CASSQDYRSTEAFF	TGCGCCAGCAGCCAAGATTATCGGTCCACTGAAGCTTTCTTT
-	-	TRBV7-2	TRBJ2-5	CASSPRSVRQETQYF	TGTGCCAGCAGCCCAAGGAGCGTTAGACAAGAGACCCAGTACTTC
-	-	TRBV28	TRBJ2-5	CASNDRRETQYF	TGTGCCAGCAACGACAGGAGGGAGACCCAGTACTTC
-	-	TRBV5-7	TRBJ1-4	CASSFLQTNEKLFF	TGTGCCAGCAGCTTTTTACAGACAAATGAAAAACTGTTTTTT
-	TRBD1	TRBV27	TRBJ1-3	CASSLSEGAEGNTIYF	TGTGCCAGCAGTTTATCGGAGGGGGCAGAAGGAAACACCATATATTTT
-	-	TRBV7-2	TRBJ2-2	CASSLTPRVGELFF	TGTGCCAGCAGCTTAACCCCTCGGGTCGGGGAGCTGTTTTTT
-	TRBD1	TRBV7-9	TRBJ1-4	CASSRDRLSSATNEKLFF	TGTGCCAGCAGCCGGGACAGACTTTCATCTGCAACTAATGAAAAACTGTTTTTT
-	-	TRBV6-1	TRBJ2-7	CASSALSGYEQYF	TGTGCCAGCAGTGCTCTTTCCGGTTACGAGCAGTACTTC
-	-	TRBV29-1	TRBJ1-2	CSVDPQGVAGYTF	TGCAGCGTCGACCCTCAAGGGGTTGCGGGCTACACCTTC
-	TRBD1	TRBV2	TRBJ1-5	CASSRSGQGGSNQPQHF	TGTGCCAGCAGTAGGTCGGGACAGGGGGGAAGCAATCAGCCCCAGCATTTT
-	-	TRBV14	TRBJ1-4	CASSQDRGTKFEKLFF	TGTGCCAGCAGCCAAGATCGGGGAACGAAGTTTGAAAAACTGTTTTTT
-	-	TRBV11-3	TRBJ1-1	CASSLAGQQNTEAFF	TGTGCCAGCAGCTTAGCTGGACAACAGAACACTGAAGCTTTCTTT
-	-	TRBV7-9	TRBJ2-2	CASSFRQGGTGELFF	TGTGCCAGCAGCTTTAGACAGGGAGGAACCGGGGAGCTGTTTTTT
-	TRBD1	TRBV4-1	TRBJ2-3	CASSQESSRGQGTDTQYF	TGCGCCAGCAGCCAAGAATCATCCAGAGGACAGGGCACAGATACGCAGTATTTT
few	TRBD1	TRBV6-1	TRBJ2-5	CASSEITGGQETQYF	TGTGCCAGCAGCGAGATAACAGGGGGCCAAGAGACCCAGTACTTC
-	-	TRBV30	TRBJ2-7	CAWKTGITFFEQYF	TGTGCCTGGAAAACCGGGATTACATTTTTCGAGCAGTACTTC
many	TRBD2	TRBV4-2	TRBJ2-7	CASSRTSGGADEQYF	TGTGCCAGCAGCCGTACTAGCGGGGGGGCCGACGAGCAGTACTTC